The 10 T cell receptor beta chains presented below share a single source sample, sequenced in a study of patients and donors after allogeneic stem cell transplantation. TCRdb itself ran the RT-PCR reads through MiXCR, one entry per CDR3 protein. The data hold about 400,000 distinct CDR3 sequences, with 15% to 20% observed a single time. The sample taken for sequencing was blood, either unsorted or a sorted T cell fraction (not recorded which). These receptors were collected from a human donor who was either an allogeneic HSCT recipient or a stem cell or donor lymphocyte infusion donor (not recorded which). It is not recorded whose cells these are; they may come from a transplant donor.

This clonotype was recorded a few times. This chain uses TRBV5-1 with TRBJ1-1; no definite D call. The V and J ends lost 2 bases and 1 base respectively, with 12 bases between them. The CDR3 runs to 15 residues. Germline V lookup: CDR1 SGHRS, CDR2 YFSETQ. The CDR3, as DNA: TGCGCCAGCAGCTTCGAGGCCAACCGGAACACTGAAGCTTTCTTT. Its translation is CASSFEANRNTEAFF.

This clonotype has at least ten counts. The V and J genes are TRBV5-6 and TRBJ2-3, with D possibly being TRBD1 or TRBD2 (5 bases each). Germline values: CDR1 SGHDT, CDR2 YYEEEE. CDR3 length: 15 amino acids. Trimming took 2 bases from V and 0 from J, leaving 10 bases between them. The CDR3 DNA sequence: TGTGCCAGCAGCTTTGGGGGAGCTAGCACAGATACGCAGTATTTT. This translates into CASSFGGASTDTQYF. Complete variable domain (other parts from reference TRBV5-6 and TRBJ2-3): DAGVTQSPTHLIKTRGQQVTLRCSPKSGHDTVSWYQQALGQGPQFIFQYYEEEERQRGNFPDRFSGHQFPNYSSELNVNALLLGDSALYLCASSFGGASTDTQYFGPGTRLTVL.

This clonotype was seen only a few times. CDR3 nucleotides: TGTGCCTCTGGCAGGGGAAACACCGGGGAGCTGTTTTTT. Its translation: CASGRGNTGELFF. The rearrangement links TRBV19 to TRBJ2-2, with a tentative D call TRBD1 (6 bases). Germline lookup yields CDR1 LNHDA and CDR2 SQIVND (reference sequence). V lost 11 bases and J 2 bases, leaving 12 bases between the germline ends. The CDR3 loop spans 13 amino acids. The entire variable domain, with the rest obtained from reference TRBV19 and TRBJ2-2, is as follows: DGGITQSPKYLFRKEGQNVTLSCEQNLNHDAMYWYRQDPGQGLRLIYYSQIVNDFQKGDIAEGYSVSREKKESFPLTVTSAQKNPTAFYLCASGRGNTGELFFGEGSRLTVL.

This clonotype was seen only a few times. The CDR3 region is CASSHGQGPSYEQYF. CDR3 in DNA: TGTGCCAGCAGTCACGGACAGGGTCCCTCCTACGAGCAGTACTTC. The V gene is TRBV6-1, the J gene TRBJ2-7, with 8 nucleotides matching TRBD1. CDR3 length: 15 residues. J lost 0 bases, V lost 5 bases, and 6 bases had no gene match. Germline CDR1 reads MNHNS; CDR2 reads SASEGT.

In its sample, this clonotype was seen a few times. CDR3 in amino acids: CASSLRGAGQPGNTIYF. CDR3 DNA sequence: TGTGCCAGCAGCCTTCGAGGCGCGGGACAGCCTGGAAACACCATATATTTT. V and J are TRBV7-9 and TRBJ1-3; TRBD1 matches at 7 bases. The CDR3 has 17 amino acids. V was clipped by 5 bases and J by 2 bases; unmatched bases: 12. Germline-derived CDR1 and CDR2 are SEHNR and FQNEAQ (reference sequence). Based on the CDR3 plus reference TRBV7-9 and TRBJ1-3, the full variable domain is DTGVSQNPRHKITKRGQNVTFRCDPISEHNRLYWYRQTLGQGPEFLTYFQNEAQLEKSRLLSDRFSAERPKGSFSTLEIQRTEQGDSAMYLCASSLRGAGQPGNTIYFGEGSWLTVV.

The V and J genes are TRBV18 and TRBJ2-4; TRBD2 aligns across 9 bases. Germline values: CDR1 KGHSH, CDR2 LQKENI. This CDR3 is built from 16 residues. The V segment lost 3 bases and the J segment 1 base; nucleotides outside the gene matches: 4. CDR3 DNA sequence: TGTGCCAGCTCACCCCGGGGACTAGCTGCCAAAAACATTCAGTACTTC. It specifies CASSPRGLAAKNIQYF.

The chain employs TRBV15 and TRBJ2-7; 7 bases are shared with TRBD1. Germline CDR1 LNHNV, CDR2 YYDKDF (reference sequence). The ends lost 3 bases at V and 7 bases at J; junction bases unmatched: 12. This CDR3 is 15 amino acids long. In nucleotides, the CDR3 is TGTGCCACCAGCAGTAAGCGGACAGGACGCGAGGAGCAGTACTTC. Amino acid sequence: CATSSKRTGREEQYF.

V usage is TRBV4-3 and J usage is TRBJ2-2; the D is unclear. Trimming took off 1 base at V and 8 bases at J, with 5 bases between the two ends. CDR3 length: 12 amino acids. Germline CDR1 is LGHNA and CDR2 is YSLEER. In DNA form, the CDR3 reads TGCGCCAGCAGCCAAGTAAAGGGGGAGCTGTTTTTT. Its protein product is CASSQVKGELFF.

This clonotype was seen repeatedly, ten times or more. The chain combines TRBV12-3 or TRBV12-4 with TRBJ1-3; D remains unclear. CDR3 length: 12 residues. Trimming shortened V by 7 bases and J by 2 bases, and 6 bases separated the two germline ends. This chain's CDR3 is CASTLTGNTIYF. CDR3 DNA sequence: TGTGCCAGCACTTTGACTGGAAACACCATATATTTT.

V is TRBV20-1 and J is TRBJ2-3, with 7 bases that match TRBD2. The CDR3 consists of 14 residues. The germline V gene encodes CDR1 DFQATT and CDR2 SNEGSKA (reference sequence). V trimming: 5 bases; J trimming: 1 base; junction bases outside the gene matches: 6. CDR3 in DNA: TGCAGTGCTCCCAGGACTAGTCGCACAGATACGCAGTATTTT. Translated: CSAPRTSRTDTQYF.